This T cell receptor (beta chain) was profiled in a study of early T cells in non-severe SARS-CoV-2 infection. TCRdb passed the 5' RACE reads through MiXCR, listing each CDR3 protein once. The repertoire holds roughly 30,000 distinct CDR3 sequences, with around 5% as singletons. V shed 9 bases and J 8 bases; nucleotides not matched to a gene: 12. The CDR3 consists of 14 residues. Germline V gene data show CDR1 as MNHNS and CDR2 as SASEGT. Sequencing was carried out using whole blood. This clonotype was obtained from an adult who was a healthcare worker with PCR-confirmed SARS-CoV-2 infection or an uninfected control (not recorded which). This chain joins TRBV6-1 and TRBJ2-1; TRBD2 matches 8 bases. The CDR3 is CASVSGAPLYEQFF. CDR3 nucleotide sequence: TGTGCCAGTGTTAGCGGGGCACCTCTCTATGAGCAGTTCTTC.